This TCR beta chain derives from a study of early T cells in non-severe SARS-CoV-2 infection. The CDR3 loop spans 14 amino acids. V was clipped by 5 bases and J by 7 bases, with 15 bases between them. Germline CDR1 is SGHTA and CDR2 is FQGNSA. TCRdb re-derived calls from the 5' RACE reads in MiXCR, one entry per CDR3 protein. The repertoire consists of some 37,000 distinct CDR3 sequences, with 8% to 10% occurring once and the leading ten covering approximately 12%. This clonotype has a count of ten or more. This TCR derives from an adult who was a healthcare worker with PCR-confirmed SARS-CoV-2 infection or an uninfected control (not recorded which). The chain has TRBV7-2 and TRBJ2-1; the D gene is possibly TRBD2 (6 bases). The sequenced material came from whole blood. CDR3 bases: TGTGCCAGCAGCCAGACGGGGGTGTGGAATGAGCAGTTCTTC. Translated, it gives CASSQTGVWNEQFF. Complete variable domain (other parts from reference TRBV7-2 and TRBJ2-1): GAGVSQSPSNKVTEKGKDVELRCDPISGHTALYWYRQSLGQGLEFLIYFQGNSAPDKSGLPSDRFSAERTGGSVSTLTIQRTQQEDSAVYLCASSQTGVWNEQFFGPGTRLTVL.